Sequencing of this TCR beta chain was carried out in a study of PD-1 blockade in classical Hodgkin lymphoma. V lost 2 bases to trimming and J lost 1 base; unmatched junction nucleotides: 2. This CDR3 spans 16 amino acids. Germline loops: CDR1 SGDLS, CDR2 YYNGEE. Sequenced by immunoSEQ multiplex PCR; TCRdb stores in-frame clones only, minus some. The repertoire holds some 24,000 clones, with about 86% as singletons. The study's findings and limits: Only CD4+ TCR diversity, not CD8+, had risen significantly by C4D1. According to reports, newly diagnosed patients had lower baseline TCR diversity than healthy donors, and relapsed/refractory patients had lower baseline TCR diversity still. Nothing has yet pinned down what causes the repertoire differences, possibly disease activity or prior therapy.

Time point given: cycle 4 day 1 (C4D1), after more than five weeks of nivolumab. Exposure to brentuximab vedotin varied, and each patient had relapsed following autologous stem cell transplantation. About this clone itself: Its target is unknown.

The source material was peripheral blood mononuclear cells (PBMCs), sampled before the fourth cycle of nivolumab. The chain recombines TRBV9 with TRBJ2-1; 11 bases fit TRBD2. The clonotype was recovered from a human donor with classical Hodgkin lymphoma. CDR3 sequence reads: CASSVLAGGSYNEQFF. The CDR3 nucleotides are TGTGCCAGCAGCGTCCTAGCGGGAGGATCCTACAATGAGCAGTTCTTC. Variable domain in full (rest from reference TRBV9 and TRBJ2-1): DSGVTQTPKHLITATGQRVTLRCSPRSGDLSVYWYQQSLDQGLQFLIQYYNGEERAKGNILERFSAQQFPDLHSELNLSSLELGDSALYFCASSVLAGGSYNEQFFGPGTRLTVL.